The 4 T cell receptor beta chains below come from one sample, sequenced in a study of immune evolution from preneoplasia to lung adenocarcinoma. Using immunoSEQ multiplex PCR, the repertoire was profiled, and TCRdb retains in-frame clones only, with some absent. In the table there are some 7,400 clones, roughly 77% of which are singletons. The material sequenced was FFPE minimally invasive lung adenocarcinoma tissue. The receptor source for this set is a person between 70 and 80 years old with lung adenocarcinoma.

Points on this clone: This same CDR3 is encoded by further DNA sequences in the sample. The gene calls are TRBV5-1 and TRBJ2-2; 14 bases are shared with TRBD2. CDR3 length: 18 amino acids. Germline assignment: CDR1 SGHRS and CDR2 YFSETQ. V shed 3 bases and J 0 bases; nucleotides not matched to a gene: 4. CDR3 region: CASSSGLAGVPNTGELFF. The CDR3, as DNA: TGCGCCAGCAGCTCGGGACTAGCGGGAGTTCCGAACACCGGGGAGCTGTTTTTT.

V gene TRBV18 combines with J gene TRBJ1-3; TRBD1 agrees at 8 bases. The CDR3 has 15 residues. J gave up 0 bases and V 4 bases, and 2 bases lay outside the gene matches. The germline gives CDR1 KGHSH, CDR2 LQKENI. CDR3 residues: CASSQDRVSGNTIYF. The CDR3 DNA follows: TGTGCCAGCTCACAGGACAGGGTCTCTGGAAACACCATATATTTT.

Remarks on this clone: Different DNA sequences within this sample yield the same CDR3. The chain has TRBV28 and TRBJ1-4; TRBD1 is a possible D gene (5 bases). Germline assignment: CDR1 MDHEN and CDR2 SYDVKM. This CDR3 has 14 residues. The ends were cut back, 6 bases at V and 4 bases at J, with 12 bases in the middle. The CDR3 loop is CASSLGGINEKLFF. DNA for the CDR3: TGTGCCAGCAGCCTGGGGGGTATTAATGAAAAACTGTTTTTT.

By sample fraction, this clone is large (0.1 to 1%). The chain recombines TRBV11-2 with TRBJ2-5; 9 bases match TRBD2. Germline lookup yields CDR1 SGHAT and CDR2 FQNNGV. Trimming removed 3 bases from V and 4 bases from J; junction bases left unmatched: 0. CDR3 size: 13 residues. CDR3 sequence: CASSFSGRETQYF. The CDR3 DNA is TGTGCCAGCAGCTTTAGCGGGAGAGAGACCCAGTACTTC.